This TCR beta chain was observed in a study of radiotherapy plus CTLA-4 blockade in lung cancer. Study-wide results and caveats: TCR clones of tumor origin grew in blood after radiotherapy plus ipilimumab. According to reports, early shifts in blood T cell clones, alongside interferon-beta, forecast response most accurately.

Comment on this clone: Its antigen is unidentified.

Germline V gives CDR1 SGHRS, CDR2 YFSETQ. V gave up 5 bases and J gave up 2 bases; unmatched junction bases: 13. This CDR3 is built from 16 residues. TCRdb's table, derived via immunoSEQ multiplex PCR, lists solely in-frame clones and lacks some. The sample lists around 99,000 clones; 85% to 90% were seen once. The TCR was taken from a human donor with non-small cell lung cancer that progressed on radiotherapy plus ipilimumab. Source: peripheral blood, taken from a patient treated with radiotherapy plus ipilimumab. V gene TRBV5-1 combines with J gene TRBJ2-7, with 7 bases identical to TRBD2. The CDR3, as DNA: TGCGCCAGCAGTTCTCAGCCAGCGGGAAGCACCTACGAGCAGTACTTC. It translates to CASSSQPAGSTYEQYF.